This T cell receptor beta chain was retrieved from a study of CD8 T cells in ankylosing spondylitis. This clonotype was seen repeatedly, ten times or more. MiXCR was run by TCRdb on the 5' RACE reads, yielding one entry per CDR3 protein. The table has 200,000 to 250,000 distinct CDR3 sequences, roughly 26% seen once; the top ten hold about 6.2%. CDR1 is LGHNA, CDR2 YSLEER, per germline. The V end was cut by 1 base, the J end by 6 bases, with 10 bases between. The CDR3 is 13 residues long. The sequencing input was blood, either unsorted or a sorted T cell fraction (not recorded which). The sequence was obtained from a male donor with ankylosing spondylitis or in good health (not recorded which). This chain links TRBV4-3 with TRBJ2-7; D is perhaps TRBD1 or TRBD2 (5 bases each). CDR3 sequence: CASSQGGYGEQYF. The CDR3 nucleotides are TGCGCCAGCAGCCAAGGGGGGTATGGCGAGCAGTACTTC.